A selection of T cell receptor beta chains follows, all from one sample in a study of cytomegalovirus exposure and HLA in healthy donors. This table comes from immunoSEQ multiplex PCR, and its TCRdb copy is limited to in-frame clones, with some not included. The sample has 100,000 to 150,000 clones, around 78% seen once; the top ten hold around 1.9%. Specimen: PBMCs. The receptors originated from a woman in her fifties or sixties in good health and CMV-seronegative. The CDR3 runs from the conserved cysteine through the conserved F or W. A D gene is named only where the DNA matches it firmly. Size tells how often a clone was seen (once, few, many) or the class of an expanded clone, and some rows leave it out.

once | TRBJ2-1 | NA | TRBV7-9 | TGTGCCAGCAGCGCCCCATCCAGTTGGAGCAATGAGCAGTTCTTC | CASSAPSSWSNEQFF
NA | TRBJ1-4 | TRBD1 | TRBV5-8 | TGTGCCAGCAGCTTCCGGGACAGTGATGAAAAACTGTTTTTT | CASSFRDSDEKLFF
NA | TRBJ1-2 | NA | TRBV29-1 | TGCAGCGTTGAACTCCCGGGTGCTAACTATGGCTACACCTTC | CSVELPGANYGYTF
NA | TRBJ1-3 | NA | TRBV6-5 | TGTGCCAGCAGTTACTCAGCTCAGGGACTTGGAAACACCATATATTTT | CASSYSAQGLGNTIYF
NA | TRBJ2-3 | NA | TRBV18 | TGTGCCAGCTCGCCACTTTCAGGTGACCTAGATACGCAGTATTTT | CASSPLSGDLDTQYF
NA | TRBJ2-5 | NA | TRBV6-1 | TGTGCCAGCAGTGGGGACTCTCCTGGGGCCCAGTACTTC | CASSGDSPGAQYF
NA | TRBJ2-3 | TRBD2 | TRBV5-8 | TGTGCCAGCAGCCATTGGGCTAGCGGAGACAGAGATACGCAGTATTTT | CASSHWASGDRDTQYF
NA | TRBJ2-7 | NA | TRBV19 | TGTGCCAGTAGTACCGGCTACGAGCAGTACTTC | CASSTGYEQYF
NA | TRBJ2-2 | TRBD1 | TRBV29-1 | TGCAGCGTTGTTGGACAGGGGCTCACCGGGGAGCTGTTTTTT | CSVVGQGLTGELFF
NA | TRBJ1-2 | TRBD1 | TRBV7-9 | TGTGCCAGCAGCTTATCCCGTGGACAGGGGGACTATGGCTACCCCTTC | CASSLSRGQGDYGYPF
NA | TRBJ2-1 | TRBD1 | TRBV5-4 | TGTGCCAGCAGCTTGTCGGGACAGGGGGCATCGGAGCAGTTCTTC | CASSLSGQGASEQFF
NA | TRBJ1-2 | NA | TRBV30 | TGTGCCTGGAGTTCTAACTATGGCTACCCCTTC | CAWSSNYGYPF
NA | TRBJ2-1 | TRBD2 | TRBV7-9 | TGTGCCAGCAGCCCAGAGGGGACTAGCCGGGATGAGCAGTTCTTC | CASSPEGTSRDEQFF
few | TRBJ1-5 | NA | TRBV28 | TGTGCCAGCAGTGGAGGGGTTCAGCCCCAGCATTTT | CASSGGVQPQHF
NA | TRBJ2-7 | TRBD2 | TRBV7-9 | TGTGCCAGCAGCCCCGGACTAGCGGCCTCCTACGAGCAGTACTTC | CASSPGLAASYEQYF
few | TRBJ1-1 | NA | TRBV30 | TGTGCCTGGACCAGGGAGGCACAGGTTCGGGGTGGAGCTTTCTTT | CAWTREAQVRGGAFF
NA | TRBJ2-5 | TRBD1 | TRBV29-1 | TGCAGCGTTGTGACAGGGGCGGGGGAGACCCAGTACTTC | CSVVTGAGETQYF
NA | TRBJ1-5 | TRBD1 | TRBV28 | TGTGCCAGCCACGACCGGGACAGGGGTAGTAGGAATCAGCCCCAGCATTTT | CASHDRDRGSRNQPQHF
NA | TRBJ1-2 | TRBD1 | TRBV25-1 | TGTGCCAGCAGAGAGGGACAGGGTGCGGGCTACACCTTC | CASREGQGAGYTF
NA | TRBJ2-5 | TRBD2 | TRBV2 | TGTGCCTCGACGCACAGTTACGAGACTAGCGGTGGGAAGACCCAGTACTTC | CASTHSYETSGGKTQYF
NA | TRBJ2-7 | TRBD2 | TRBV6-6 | TGTGCCAGCAGTTACCTAGCGGGGGCTCTGGGGCAGTACTTC | CASSYLAGALGQYF
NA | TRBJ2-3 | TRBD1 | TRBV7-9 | TGTGCCAGCAGCGCCACCGGGACAGGGAGTACAGATACGCAGTATTTT | CASSATGTGSTDTQYF
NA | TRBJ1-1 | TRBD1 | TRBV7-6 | TGTGCCAGCAGCCGTAACCCCCCCCAGGGGGGCACTGAAGCTTTCTTT | CASSRNPPQGGTEAFF
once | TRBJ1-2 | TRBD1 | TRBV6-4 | TGTGCCAGCAGTGAAACAGGGGGCGAAGTCGGGTATGGCTACACCTTC | CASSETGGEVGYGYTF
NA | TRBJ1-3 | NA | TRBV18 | TGTGCCAGCTCGCGGGACCCAAACTCTGGAAACACCATATATTTT | CASSRDPNSGNTIYF
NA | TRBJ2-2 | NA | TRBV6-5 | TGTGCCAGCAGCCGAGGGGGGGCAACGGGCGGGGAGCTGTTTTTT | CASSRGGATGGELFF
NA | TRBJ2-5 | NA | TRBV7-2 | TGTGCCAGCAGAAGAGGCGGAAATCAAGAGACCCAGTACTTC | CASRRGGNQETQYF
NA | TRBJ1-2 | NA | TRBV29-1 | TGCAGCGTGGGGGGGTCTAACTATGGCTACCCCTTC | CSVGGSNYGYPF
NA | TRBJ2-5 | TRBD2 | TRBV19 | TGTGCCAGTAGTATTAGCGGGGCCCGGAGACAAGAGACCCAGTACTTC | CASSISGARRQETQYF
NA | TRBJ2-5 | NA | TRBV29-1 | TGCAGCGTTGGAGTCGGCACAGGATCGGGGACCCAGTACTTC | CSVGVGTGSGTQYF
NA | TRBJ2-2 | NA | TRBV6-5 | TGTGCCAGCAGTTACTCCTCAGGGTACGGGGAGCTGTTTTTT | CASSYSSGYGELFF
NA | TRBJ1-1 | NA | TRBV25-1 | TGTGCCAGCAGTGATCCCCAGGTTCGAGCTTTCTTT | CASSDPQVRAFF
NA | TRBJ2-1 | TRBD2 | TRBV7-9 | TGTGCCAGCAGCTCCTTAGCGGGAGGGCCTCCCTATGAGCAGTTCTTC | CASSSLAGGPPYEQFF
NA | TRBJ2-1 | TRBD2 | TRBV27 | TGTGCCAGCAGTAAGTTGATAGCGGGAGCAAATGAGCAGTTCTTC | CASSKLIAGANEQFF
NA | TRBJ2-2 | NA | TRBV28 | TGTGCCAGCAGTCCAGTAGCGCCCGGGGAGCTGTTTTTT | CASSPVAPGELFF
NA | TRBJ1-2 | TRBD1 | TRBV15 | TGTGCCACCAGCAGGACGGACGGGACAGGGGGCGATGGCTACACCTTC | CATSRTDGTGGDGYTF
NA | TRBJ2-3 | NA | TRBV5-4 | TGTGCCAGCAGCAGCCCCGACGGGAGTAGCACAGATACGCAGTATTTT | CASSSPDGSSTDTQYF
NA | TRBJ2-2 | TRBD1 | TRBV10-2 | TGCGCCAGCAGTTTACCTACATCGGACAGGGGGCAGACCCCCAAGAACACCGGGGAGCTGTTTTTT | CASSLPTSDRGQTPKNTGELFF
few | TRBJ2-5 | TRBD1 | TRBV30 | TGTGCCTGGAGGGTCCCCCCGAAGGTGGCAGGGGGTCGAGTCCACCAAGAGACCCAGTACTTC | CAWRVPPKVAGGRVHQETQYF
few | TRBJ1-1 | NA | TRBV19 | TGTGCCAGTAGCAGACCTTCGGGGAGGGGTTTCTTT | CASSRPSGRGFF
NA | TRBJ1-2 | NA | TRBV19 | TGTGCCAGTAGTATCGGTTTCGAGAGCGGCTACACCTTC | CASSIGFESGYTF
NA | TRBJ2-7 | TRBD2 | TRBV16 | TGTGCCAGCAGCCAACACTATACTAGCGGGAGCAACGAGCAGTACTTC | CASSQHYTSGSNEQYF
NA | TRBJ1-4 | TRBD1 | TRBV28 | TGTGCCAGCAGTTTAGACAGGGGGCCTAATGAAAAACTGTTTTTT | CASSLDRGPNEKLFF
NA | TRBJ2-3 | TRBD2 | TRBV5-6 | TGTGCCAGCAGCTGGGTAGCGGGAGGGCCGAGAGAGTATTTT | CASSWVAGGPREYF
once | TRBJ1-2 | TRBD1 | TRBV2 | TGTGCCAGCAGTAGGGGGACAGGGGGCAACTATGGCTACACCTTC | CASSRGTGGNYGYTF
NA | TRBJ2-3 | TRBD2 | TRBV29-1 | TGCAGCGTTGGGGCCTTAGCGGGAGGGTTAACAGATACGCAGTATTTT | CSVGALAGGLTDTQYF
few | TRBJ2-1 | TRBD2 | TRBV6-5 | TGTGCCAGCAGTAGGGGACTAGCGGTCGCTGAGCAGTTCTTC | CASSRGLAVAEQFF
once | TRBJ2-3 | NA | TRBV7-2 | TGTGCCAGCAACGAACGGGGGATGGGTACGCAGTATTTT | CASNERGMGTQYF